Following are 16 T cell receptor beta chains from one sample sequenced in a study of technical replicates of blood from several donors. Sequencing was performed with immunoSEQ multiplex PCR; in TCRdb, only in-frame clones are kept and a portion is missing. Of about 82,000 clones listed, approximately 96% are singletons. The specimen sequenced was T cells isolated from PBMCs. Receptors originate from a human donor in good health.

This clone has a single count. This sequence joins TRBV5-1 and TRBJ1-2, with 7 bases that match TRBD1. The germline CDR1 and CDR2 sequences are SGHRS and YFSETQ. The ends lost 2 bases at V and 8 bases at J; junction bases unmatched: 12. The length of the CDR3 is 15 residues. CDR3 in amino acids: CASSLRAGGSRGYTF. As DNA, the CDR3 is TGCGCCAGCAGCTTAAGGGCAGGGGGGAGCCGCGGCTACACCTTC.

The V call is TRBV6-5, the J call TRBJ1-1; 7 positions match TRBD1. In germline, CDR1 is MNHEY, CDR2 SVGAGI. The V gene end was trimmed by 6 bases and the J gene end by 2 bases; junction bases not matched to a gene: 3. The length of the CDR3 is 13 residues. CDR3 DNA: TGTGCCAGCAGGGACAGGATTAACACTGAAGCTTTCTTT. The encoded protein is CASRDRINTEAFF.

J is TRBJ2-7 and V is TRBV9; 7 bases line up with TRBD2. With 0 bases clipped from V and 4 bases from J, the junction kept 7 bases outside the gene matches. Per germline, CDR1 SGDLS and CDR2 YYNGEE. The CDR3 is 15 amino acids. For the CDR3, the DNA is TGTGCCAGCAGCGTAGAGCCTAGCGGAGCTTACGAGCAGTACTTC. Its protein is CASSVEPSGAYEQYF.

The gene calls are TRBV9 and TRBJ2-7; 8 positions match TRBD1. Looked up from germline, CDR1 is SGDLS and CDR2 is YYNGEE. The CDR3 consists of 14 residues. V trimming: 3 bases; J trimming: 4 bases; junction bases outside the gene matches: 6. For the CDR3, the DNA is TGTGCCAGCAGCGCCTCAGGGGGCGGATACGAGCAGTACTTC. Translated, it gives CASSASGGGYEQYF.

The rearrangement joins TRBV5-4 to TRBJ1-1; D is unresolved. CDR1 and CDR2 from the germline V gene are SGHNT and YYREEE (reference sequence). V lost 0 bases to trimming and J lost 3 bases, with 9 bases between them. CDR3 length: 14 amino acids. CDR3 DNA: TGTGCCAGCAGCTTGGCCTTTCGGGACACTGAAGCTTTCTTT. Amino acids: CASSLAFRDTEAFF. The whole variable domain, filled in from reference TRBV5-4 and TRBJ1-1, reads ETGVTQSPTHLIKTRGQQVTLRCSSQSGHNTVSWYQQALGQGPQFIFQYYREEENGRGNFPPRFSGLQFPNYSSELNVNALELDDSALYLCASSLAFRDTEAFFGQGTRLTVV.

The rearrangement uses TRBV29-1 and TRBJ1-2; a weak D match, TRBD1 (5 bases). The germline V gene has CDR1 SQVTM and CDR2 ANQGSEA. The CDR3 length is 11 residues. V was cut by 6 bases and J by 8 bases, with 13 bases left in between. The CDR3 nucleotides are TGCAGCGTGGGGGGGGACGGGGGCTACACCTTC. This sequence encodes CSVGGDGGYTF.

The chain is built from TRBV7-2 and TRBJ1-2, with D unresolved. The CDR3 runs 15 residues. Germline values: CDR1 SGHTA, CDR2 FQGNSA. The ends were cut back, 2 bases at V and 6 bases at J, with 16 bases in the middle. The CDR3 nucleotides read TGTGCCAGCAGCTTAAAAATTCAGTTTACAAATGGCTACACCTTC. Translation: CASSLKIQFTNGYTF.

The CDR3, as DNA: TGTGCCAGCAGGGGGACTAGCGGAGAGACCCAGTACTTC. The encoded protein is CASRGTSGETQYF. V and J are TRBV27 and TRBJ2-5, with 11 bases that match TRBD2. Per the germline V gene, CDR1 is MNHEY and CDR2 is SMNVEV (reference sequence). CDR3 length equals 13 residues. The V gene end was trimmed by 6 bases and the J gene end by 4 bases; junction bases not matched to a gene: 1.

The chain employs TRBV9 and TRBJ2-2; TRBD1 is a possible D gene (6 bases). Per germline, CDR1 SGDLS and CDR2 YYNGEE. V was pared by 4 bases and J by 8 bases, with 15 bases between. CDR3 length: 14 residues. This CDR3 is CASSPQGYSGELFF. Here the CDR3 DNA reads TGTGCCAGCAGCCCCCAGGGGTACTCTGGGGAGCTGTTTTTT.

J is TRBJ1-5 and V is TRBV25-1; unclear D gene. The length of the CDR3 is 18 residues. With 1 base removed from V and 1 base from J, the gap between germline ends came to 17 bases. Germline V gives CDR1 MGHDK, CDR2 SYGVNS. The CDR3 nucleotides read TGTGCCAGCAGTGAATTTTTGGCGACTGAAAGCAGCAATCAGCCCCAGCATTTT. Protein sequence: CASSEFLATESSNQPQHF.

The chain is built from TRBV11-1 and TRBJ1-2, with TRBD1 identical over 7 bases. V trimming: 1 base; J trimming: 4 bases; junction bases outside the gene matches: 6. The CDR3 spans 15 residues. CDR1 SGHAT and CDR2 FQDESV come from the germline V gene (reference sequence). This chain's CDR3 is CASSLGTGAIYGYTF. The DNA for the CDR3 is TGTGCCAGCAGCTTAGGTACAGGGGCGATCTATGGCTACACCTTC. Drawing the rest from reference TRBV11-1 and TRBJ1-2, the complete variable domain is EAEVAQSPRYKITEKSQAVAFWCDPISGHATLYWYRQILGQGPELLVQFQDESVVDDSQLPKDRFSAERLKGVDSTLKIQPAELGDSAMYLCASSLGTGAIYGYTFGSGTRLTVV.

V usage is TRBV5-6 and J usage is TRBJ1-5; D remains ambiguous. V was clipped by 2 bases and J by 10 bases, with 10 bases between them. Per germline, CDR1 SGHDT and CDR2 YYEEEE. The CDR3 has 12 residues. CDR3 sequence: CASSFSGGPQHF. CDR3 sequence (DNA): TGTGCCAGCAGCTTTAGCGGAGGCCCCCAGCATTTT.

The chain employs TRBV12-2 and TRBJ2-1; the listed D gene, TRBD2, was not tested against the DNA. TRBV12-2 is a pseudogene segment. The CDR3 spans 16 residues. DNA for the CDR3: TGTGCAAGTCGCTTGACTAGCGAGTCTAATCGGGATGAGCAGTTCTTC. It yields the protein CASRLTSESNRDEQFF.

V and J are TRBV7-2 and TRBJ1-5; D is perhaps TRBD1 (5 bases). CDR1 is SGHTA, CDR2 FQGNSA, per germline. V dropped 2 bases and J dropped 11 bases, with 28 bases sitting between them. There are 18 residues in the CDR3. Here the CDR3 DNA reads TGTGCCAGCAGCTTAAGGAATAGCGGAGGGGATACTTATCGAGCCCAGCATTTT. It codes for CASSLRNSGGDTYRAQHF.

CDR3 bases: TGTGCCAGCAGCTTAATGAGTACAGATACGCAGTATTTT. As protein: CASSLMSTDTQYF. V and J are TRBV7-3 and TRBJ2-3; D is unclear. This CDR3 is 13 amino acids long. Trimming removed 1 base at V and 3 bases at J, with 5 bases between. Looked up from germline, CDR1 is SGHTA and CDR2 is FQGTGA.

V is TRBV5-6 and J is TRBJ1-3; D not resolved. V was cut by 2 bases and J by 0 bases, with 6 bases left in between. CDR1 SGHDT and CDR2 YYEEEE come from the germline V gene. The CDR3 covers 14 residues. The CDR3 DNA reads TGTGCCAGCAGCTTAAGCTACTCTGGAAACACCATATATTTT. Translated: CASSLSYSGNTIYF.